This section outlines one T cell receptor (beta chain) sequence together with its context. As yet, its antigen is unknown. The sample belongs to a study of cytomegalovirus exposure and HLA in healthy donors. General study results and limits: Being productive about 90% or about 30% of the time was typical of most TCR beta V segments in an earlier analysis. Cytomegalovirus-associated status was assigned to about 170 TCR beta chains.

PCR amplification relied on 60 Vbeta primers (plus 13 Jbeta primers). Clones were sequenced by immunoSEQ multiplex PCR, and TCRdb holds only the in-frame ones, with some missing. The sample yields approximately 180,000 clones, 55% to 75% seen once. Germline CDR1 reads SGHAT; CDR2 reads FQNNGV. The length of the CDR3 is 18 residues. The J segment lost 1 base and the V segment lost 1 base, leaving 10 bases of the junction unmatched. The chain employs TRBV11-2 and TRBJ2-5; 9 bases align to TRBD2. The sequenced sample was PBMCs. The TCR originated in a human donor in good health. Written as DNA, the CDR3 is TGTGCCAGCAGCTTAGTTGGGAACTCGCGGGGGGGCCAAGAGACCCAGTACTTC. Protein: CASSLVGNSRGGQETQYF.